Listed here are 9 T cell receptor beta chains from one sample, sequenced in a study of T cells in narcolepsy. TCRdb keeps only in-frame clones here, not all; method: immunoSEQ multiplex PCR. The profile shows 20,000 to 25,000 clones, approximately 85% of them singletons. Material for sequencing was CD45RA- memory CD4+ T cells from PBMCs. The origin of the receptors is a human donor with narcolepsy.

The CDR3 DNA reads as TGTGCCAGCAGCTTCACAGCCTACGAGCAGTACTTC. Translating gives CASSFTAYEQYF. J is TRBJ2-7 and V is TRBV11-2; D call uncertain. Trimming cost V 3 bases and J 2 bases, with 5 bases left between them. This CDR3 comprises 12 residues. Germline CDR1 and CDR2: SGHAT and FQNNGV. Full variable domain (remainder filled in from reference TRBV11-2 and TRBJ2-7): EAGVAQSPRYKIIEKRQSVAFWCNPISGHATLYWYQQILGQGPKLLIQFQNNGVVDDSQLPKDRFSAERLKGVDSTLKIQPAKLEDSAVYLCASSFTAYEQYFGPGTRLTVT.

The chain has TRBV28 and TRBJ2-7, with 9 bases lining up with TRBD1. The trim removed 6 bases at V and 6 bases at J, leaving 9 bases unmatched. Germline V gene sequence: CDR1 MDHEN, CDR2 SYDVKM. This CDR3 is 14 amino acids long. CDR3 DNA sequence: TGTGCCAGCAGCCTACCTACGGACAGGGGCGAGCAGTACTTC. Its translation: CASSLPTDRGEQYF.

Only one count was recorded for this clone. CDR3 sequence (DNA): TGTGCCAGTAGTGCGACTAGCGGGAATCAAGAGACCCAGTACTTC. It codes for CASSATSGNQETQYF. This chain connects TRBV19 to TRBJ2-5, with 11 bases that match TRBD2. This CDR3 is built from 15 residues. V was pared by 5 bases and J by 2 bases, with 4 bases of the junction left unmatched. The V gene's germline CDR1 is LNHDA and CDR2 SQIVND (reference sequence).

The chain couples TRBV14 to TRBJ2-7, with 11 bases aligning to TRBD2. After removal of 5 bases from V and 6 bases from J, the junction contained 6 bases not matched to a gene. This CDR3 has 14 amino acids. Germline CDR1 reads SGHDN; CDR2 reads FVKESK. CDR3 sequence reads: CASSALAGASEQYF. DNA of the CDR3: TGTGCCAGCAGCGCACTAGCGGGAGCAAGCGAGCAGTACTTC.

This clone was recorded once. The genes are TRBV5-6 and TRBJ2-1, with 9 bases fitting TRBD2. After removal of 5 bases from V and 7 bases from J, the junction contained 10 bases not matched to a gene. Germline V gene sequence: CDR1 SGHDT, CDR2 YYEEEE. CDR3 size: 15 residues. In DNA form, the CDR3 reads TGTGCCAGCAGATCCTTAGCGGGAGCGGGGAATGAGCAGTTCTTC. Translated: CASRSLAGAGNEQFF.

The V call is TRBV6-5, the J call TRBJ2-7; possibly TRBD2 for D (5 bases). V shed 6 bases and J shed 2 bases, with 14 bases lying between them. There are 14 residues in the CDR3. The germline CDR1 and CDR2 sequences are MNHEY and SVGAGI. The CDR3 DNA reads TGTGCCAGCAGCAATGGACGGGAACCCTACGAGCAGTACTTC. Translation: CASSNGREPYEQYF.

The chain uses TRBV9 and TRBJ1-1; possibly TRBD1 for D (6 bases). Germline CDR1 is SGDLS and CDR2 is YYNGEE. Trimming removed 0 bases from V and 6 bases from J, with 15 bases in between. This CDR3 has 15 residues. CDR3 DNA sequence: TGTGCCAGCAGCGTAGGAGCAGGGGATTTCGCTGAAGCTTTCTTT. As protein: CASSVGAGDFAEAFF.

This clone appeared a single time. The V call is TRBV18, the J call TRBJ1-4; D is undetermined. Germline CDR1 and CDR2: KGHSH and LQKENI. Trimming cost V 2 bases and J 3 bases, with 7 bases left between them. The CDR3 extends over 14 amino acids. The chain's CDR3 is CASSPIVANEKLFF. CDR3 bases: TGTGCCAGCTCACCAATAGTTGCTAATGAAAAACTGTTTTTT.

The chain is built from TRBV28 and TRBJ2-5; 14 bases line up with TRBD2. The CDR3 loop spans 15 amino acids. With V trimmed by 2 bases and J by 12 bases, 8 bases remained unmatched. From germline, CDR1 is MDHEN and CDR2 SYDVKM. This chain's CDR3 is CASSLRPGLAGEKYF. CDR3 nucleotide sequence: TGTGCCAGCAGTTTAAGACCGGGACTAGCGGGAGAAAAGTACTTC.